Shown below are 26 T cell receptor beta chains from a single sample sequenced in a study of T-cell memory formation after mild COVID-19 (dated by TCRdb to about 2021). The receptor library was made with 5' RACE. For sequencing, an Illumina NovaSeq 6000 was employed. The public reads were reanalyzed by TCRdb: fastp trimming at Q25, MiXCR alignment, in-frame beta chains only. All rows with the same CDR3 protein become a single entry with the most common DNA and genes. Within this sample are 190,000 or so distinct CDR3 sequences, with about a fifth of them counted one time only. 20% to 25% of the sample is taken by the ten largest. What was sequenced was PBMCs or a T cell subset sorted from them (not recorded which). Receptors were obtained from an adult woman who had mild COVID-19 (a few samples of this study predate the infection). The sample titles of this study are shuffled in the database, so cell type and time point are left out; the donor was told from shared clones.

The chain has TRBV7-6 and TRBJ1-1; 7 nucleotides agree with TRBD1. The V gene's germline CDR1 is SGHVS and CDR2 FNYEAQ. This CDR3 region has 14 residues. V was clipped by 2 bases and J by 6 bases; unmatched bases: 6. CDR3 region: CASSLPRTGPEAFF. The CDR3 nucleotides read TGTGCCAGCAGCTTACCCCGGACAGGCCCTGAAGCTTTCTTT. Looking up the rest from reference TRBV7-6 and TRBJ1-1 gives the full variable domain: GAGVSQSPRYKVTKRGQDVALRCDPISGHVSLYWYRQALGQGPEFLTYFNYEAQQDKSGLPNDRFSAERPEGSISTLTIQRTEQRDSAMYRCASSLPRTGPEAFFGQGTRLTVV.

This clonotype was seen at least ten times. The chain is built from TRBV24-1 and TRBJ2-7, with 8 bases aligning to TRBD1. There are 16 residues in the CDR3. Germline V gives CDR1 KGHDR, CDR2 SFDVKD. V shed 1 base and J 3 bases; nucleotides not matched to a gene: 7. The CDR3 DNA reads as TGTGCCACCAGTGATTTTGGAAGGACAGGGTTCTACGAGCAGTACTTC. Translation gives CATSDFGRTGFYEQYF.

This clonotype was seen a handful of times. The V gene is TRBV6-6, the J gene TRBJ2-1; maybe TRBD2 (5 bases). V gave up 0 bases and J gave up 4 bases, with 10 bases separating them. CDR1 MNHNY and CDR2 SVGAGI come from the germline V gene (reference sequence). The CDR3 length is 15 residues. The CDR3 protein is CASSYSSRTYNEQFF. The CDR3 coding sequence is TGTGCCAGCAGTTACTCTTCTCGGACTTACAATGAGCAGTTCTTC.

Written as DNA, the CDR3 is TGTGCCAGCAGTTCAACGGGTGGAGGGGACGGCTACACCTTC. Its translation is CASSSTGGGDGYTF. This chain connects TRBV3-1 to TRBJ1-2; perhaps TRBD1 as D (5 bases). With 6 bases removed from V and 8 bases from J, the gap between germline ends came to 19 bases. Germline lookup yields CDR1 LGHDT and CDR2 YNNKEL (reference sequence). This CDR3 region has 14 residues. The variable domain in full, with the rest retrieved from reference TRBV3-1 and TRBJ1-2, is DTAVSQTPKYLVTQMGNDKSIKCEQNLGHDTMYWYKQDSKKFLKIMFSYNNKELIINETVPNRFSPKSPDKAHLNLHINSLELGDSAVYFCASSSTGGGDGYTFGSGTRLTVV.

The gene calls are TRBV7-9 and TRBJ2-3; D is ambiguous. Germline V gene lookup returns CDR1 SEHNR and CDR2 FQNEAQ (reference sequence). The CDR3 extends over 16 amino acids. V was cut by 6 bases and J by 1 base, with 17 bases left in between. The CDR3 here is CASSSLYLHGTDTQYF. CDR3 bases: TGTGCCAGCAGTTCCCTATACCTGCATGGCACAGATACGCAGTATTTT.

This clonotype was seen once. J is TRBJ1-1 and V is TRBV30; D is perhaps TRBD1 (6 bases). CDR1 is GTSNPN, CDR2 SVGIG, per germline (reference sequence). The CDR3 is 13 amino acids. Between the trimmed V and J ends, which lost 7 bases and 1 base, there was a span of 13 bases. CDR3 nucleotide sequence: TGTGCCTCCACGACAGGAGAGAACACTGAAGCTTTCTTT. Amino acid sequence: CASTTGENTEAFF.

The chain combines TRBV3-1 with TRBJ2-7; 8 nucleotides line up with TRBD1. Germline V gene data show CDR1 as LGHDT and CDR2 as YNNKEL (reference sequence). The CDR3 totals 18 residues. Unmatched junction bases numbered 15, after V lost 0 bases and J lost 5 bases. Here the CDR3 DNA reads TGTGCCAGCAGCCAAGATAGAAGTGGCGGACAGGGCGTCCACGAGCAGTACTTC. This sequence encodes CASSQDRSGGQGVHEQYF.

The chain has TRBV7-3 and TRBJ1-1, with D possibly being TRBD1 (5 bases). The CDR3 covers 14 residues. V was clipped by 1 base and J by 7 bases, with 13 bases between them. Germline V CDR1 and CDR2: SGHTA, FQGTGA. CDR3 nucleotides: TGTGCCAGCAGCTTAATAGGGGCTCCAGGTGAAGCTTTCTTT. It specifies CASSLIGAPGEAFF.

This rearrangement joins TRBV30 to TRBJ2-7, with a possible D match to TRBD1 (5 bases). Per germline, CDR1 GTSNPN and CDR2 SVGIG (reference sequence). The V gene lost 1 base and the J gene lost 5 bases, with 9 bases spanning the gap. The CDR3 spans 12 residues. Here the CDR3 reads CAWSEGPNEQYF. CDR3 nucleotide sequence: TGTGCCTGGAGTGAGGGGCCAAACGAGCAGTACTTC.

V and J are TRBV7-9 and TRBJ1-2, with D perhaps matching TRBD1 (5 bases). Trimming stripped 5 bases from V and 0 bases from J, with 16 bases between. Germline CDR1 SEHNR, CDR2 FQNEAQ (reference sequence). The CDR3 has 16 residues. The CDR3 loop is CASSNRQSDANYGYTF. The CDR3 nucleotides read TGTGCCAGCAGCAACAGACAGTCAGACGCTAACTATGGCTACACCTTC.

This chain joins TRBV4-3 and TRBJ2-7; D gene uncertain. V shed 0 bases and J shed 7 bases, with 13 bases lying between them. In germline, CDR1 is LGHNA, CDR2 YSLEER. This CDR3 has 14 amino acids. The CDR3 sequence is CASSQEIGSREQYF. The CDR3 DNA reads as TGCGCCAGCAGCCAAGAAATTGGGTCGAGGGAGCAGTACTTC.

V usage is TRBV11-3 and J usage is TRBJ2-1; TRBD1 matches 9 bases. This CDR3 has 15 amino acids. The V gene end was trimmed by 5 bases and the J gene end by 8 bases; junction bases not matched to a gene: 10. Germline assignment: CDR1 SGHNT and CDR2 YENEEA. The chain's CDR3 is CASSHRDRVFHEQFF. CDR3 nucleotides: TGTGCCAGCAGCCACCGGGACAGGGTGTTCCATGAGCAGTTCTTC.

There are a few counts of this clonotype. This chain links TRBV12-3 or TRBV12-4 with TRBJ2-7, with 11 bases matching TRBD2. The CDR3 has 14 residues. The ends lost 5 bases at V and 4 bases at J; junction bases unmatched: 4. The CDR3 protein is CASSPSSGGYEQYF. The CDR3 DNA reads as TGTGCCAGCAGTCCTTCTAGCGGGGGGTACGAGCAGTACTTC.

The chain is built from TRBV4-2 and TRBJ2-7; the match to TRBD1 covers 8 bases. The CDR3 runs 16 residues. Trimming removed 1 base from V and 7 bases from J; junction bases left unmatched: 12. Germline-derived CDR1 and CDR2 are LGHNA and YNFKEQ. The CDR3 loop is CASSQAKAGGLEEQYF. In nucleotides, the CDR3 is TGTGCCAGCAGCCAAGCTAAAGCAGGGGGCCTAGAAGAGCAGTACTTC.

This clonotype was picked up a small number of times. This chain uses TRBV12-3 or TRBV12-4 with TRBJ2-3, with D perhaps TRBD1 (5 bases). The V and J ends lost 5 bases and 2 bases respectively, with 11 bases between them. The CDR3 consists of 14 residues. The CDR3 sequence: CASSQGLFTDTQYF. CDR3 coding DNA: TGTGCCAGCAGTCAGGGCCTATTCACAGATACGCAGTATTTT.

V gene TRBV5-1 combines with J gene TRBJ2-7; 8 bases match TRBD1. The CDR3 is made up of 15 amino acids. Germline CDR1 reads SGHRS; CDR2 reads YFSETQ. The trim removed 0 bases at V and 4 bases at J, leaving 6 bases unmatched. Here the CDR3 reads CASSLGTGTGYEQYF. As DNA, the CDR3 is TGCGCCAGCAGCTTGGGAACCGGGACAGGATACGAGCAGTACTTC.

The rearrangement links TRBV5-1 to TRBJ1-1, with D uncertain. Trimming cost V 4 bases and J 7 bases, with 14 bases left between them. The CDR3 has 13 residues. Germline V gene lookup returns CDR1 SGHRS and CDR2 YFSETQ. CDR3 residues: CASSPTEELEAFF. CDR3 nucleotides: TGCGCCAGCAGCCCTACAGAGGAACTTGAAGCTTTCTTT.

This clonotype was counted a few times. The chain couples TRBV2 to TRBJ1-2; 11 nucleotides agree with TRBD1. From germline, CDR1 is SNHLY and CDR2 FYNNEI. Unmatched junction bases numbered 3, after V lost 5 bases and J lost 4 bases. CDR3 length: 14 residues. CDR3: CASSSGQGGYGYTF. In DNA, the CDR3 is TGTGCCAGCAGTTCGGGACAGGGGGGCTATGGCTACACCTTC.

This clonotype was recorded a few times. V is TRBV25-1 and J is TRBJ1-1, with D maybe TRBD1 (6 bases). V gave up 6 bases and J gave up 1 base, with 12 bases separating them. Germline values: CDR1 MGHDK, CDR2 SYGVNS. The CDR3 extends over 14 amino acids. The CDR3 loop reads CASRETGSNTEAFF. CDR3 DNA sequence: TGTGCCAGCAGAGAGACAGGTTCGAACACTGAAGCTTTCTTT.

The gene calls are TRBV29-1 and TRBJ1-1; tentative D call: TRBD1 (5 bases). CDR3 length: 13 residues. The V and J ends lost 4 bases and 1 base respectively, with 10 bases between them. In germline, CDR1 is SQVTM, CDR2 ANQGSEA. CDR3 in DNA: TGCAGCGTTGTAGGACACACGAACACTGAAGCTTTCTTT. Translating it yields CSVVGHTNTEAFF.

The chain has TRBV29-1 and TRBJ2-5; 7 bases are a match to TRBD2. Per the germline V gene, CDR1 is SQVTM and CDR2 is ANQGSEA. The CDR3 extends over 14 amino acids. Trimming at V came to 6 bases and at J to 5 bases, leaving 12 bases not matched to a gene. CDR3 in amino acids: CSVEWASGGETQYF. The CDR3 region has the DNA TGCAGCGTAGAGTGGGCTAGCGGAGGGGAGACCCAGTACTTC. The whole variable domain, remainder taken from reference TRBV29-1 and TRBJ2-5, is SAVISQKPSRDICQRGTSLTIQCQVDSQVTMMFWYRQQPGQSLTLIATANQGSEATYESGFVIDKFPISRPNLTFSTLTVSNMSPEDSSIYLCSVEWASGGETQYFGPGTRLLVL.

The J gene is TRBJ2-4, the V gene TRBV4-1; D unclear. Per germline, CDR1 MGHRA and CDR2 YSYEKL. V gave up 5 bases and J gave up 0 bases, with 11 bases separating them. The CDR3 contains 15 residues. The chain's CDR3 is CASSSVSEAKNIQYF. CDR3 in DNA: TGCGCCAGCAGCTCAGTATCGGAAGCCAAAAACATTCAGTACTTC.

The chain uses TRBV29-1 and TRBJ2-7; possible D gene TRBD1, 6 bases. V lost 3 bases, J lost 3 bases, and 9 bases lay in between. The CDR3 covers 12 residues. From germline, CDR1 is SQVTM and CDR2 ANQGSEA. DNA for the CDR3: TGCAGCGTTGATGAGGGGGACTACGAGCAGTACTTC. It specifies CSVDEGDYEQYF.

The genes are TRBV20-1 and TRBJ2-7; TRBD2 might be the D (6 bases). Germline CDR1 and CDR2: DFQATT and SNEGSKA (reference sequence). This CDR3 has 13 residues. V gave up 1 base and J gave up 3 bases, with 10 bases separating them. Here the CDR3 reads CSARVREHYEQYF. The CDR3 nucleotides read TGCAGTGCTAGAGTTCGGGAGCACTACGAGCAGTACTTC.

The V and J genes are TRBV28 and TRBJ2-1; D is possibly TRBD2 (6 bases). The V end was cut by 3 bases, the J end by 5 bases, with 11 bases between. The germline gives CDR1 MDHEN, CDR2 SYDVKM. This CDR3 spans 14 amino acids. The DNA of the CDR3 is TGTGCCAGCAGTTTGAGTAGCGGAAACAATGAGCAGTTCTTC. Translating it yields CASSLSSGNNEQFF.

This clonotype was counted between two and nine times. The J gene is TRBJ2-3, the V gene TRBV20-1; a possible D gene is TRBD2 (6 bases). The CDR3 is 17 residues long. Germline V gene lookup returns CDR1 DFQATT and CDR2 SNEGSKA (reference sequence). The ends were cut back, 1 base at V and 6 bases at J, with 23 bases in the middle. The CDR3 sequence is CSARAPGTSLLGDTQYF. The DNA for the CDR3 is TGCAGTGCTAGAGCCCCAGGGACTTCCCTACTGGGGGATACGCAGTATTTT.